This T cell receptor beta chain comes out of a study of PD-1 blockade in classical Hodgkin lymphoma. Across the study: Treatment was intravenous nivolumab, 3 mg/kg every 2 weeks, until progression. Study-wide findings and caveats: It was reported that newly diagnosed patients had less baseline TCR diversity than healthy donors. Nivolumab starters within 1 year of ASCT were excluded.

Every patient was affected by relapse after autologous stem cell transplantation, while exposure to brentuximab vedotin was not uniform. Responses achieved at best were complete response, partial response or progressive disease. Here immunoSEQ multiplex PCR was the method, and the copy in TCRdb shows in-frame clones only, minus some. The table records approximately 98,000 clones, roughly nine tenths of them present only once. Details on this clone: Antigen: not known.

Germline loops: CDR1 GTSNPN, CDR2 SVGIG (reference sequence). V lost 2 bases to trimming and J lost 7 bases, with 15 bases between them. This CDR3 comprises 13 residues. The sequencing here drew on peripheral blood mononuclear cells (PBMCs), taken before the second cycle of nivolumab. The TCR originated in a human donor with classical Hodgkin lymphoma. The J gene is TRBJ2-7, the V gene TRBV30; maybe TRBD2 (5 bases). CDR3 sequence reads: CAWSPGGLGEQYF. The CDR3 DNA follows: TGTGCCTGGAGTCCTGGAGGCCTTGGTGAGCAGTACTTC. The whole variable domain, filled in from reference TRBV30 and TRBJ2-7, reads SQTIHQWPATLVQPVGSPLSLECTVEGTSNPNLYWYRQAAGRGLQLLFYSVGIGQISSEVPQNLSASRPQDRQFILSSKKLLLSDSGFYLCAWSPGGLGEQYFGPGTRLTVT.